This paragraph covers one TCR beta chain sequence. Its antigen is not known. CDR3 size: 14 residues. V dropped 8 bases and J dropped 4 bases, with 17 bases sitting between them. Looked up from germline, CDR1 is GTSNPN and CDR2 is SVGIG (reference sequence). The method was immunoSEQ multiplex PCR; TCRdb's version includes in-frame clones alone and lacks a portion of them. The sample has 11,000 or so clones, 70% to 90% seen once. The data originate from a study of T cells in pancreatic ductal adenocarcinoma. General observations from the study: Tumors hold more CD45RO+ effector T cells, which may bias toward lower diversity. Tumor samples had fewer productive templates and 7.5 to 9.5-fold fewer unique clonotypes than blood. Tumor and blood clonality did not differ significantly, about 0.11 versus 0.078.

Selected pancreatic ductal adenocarcinoma patients had undergone surgery without neoadjuvant therapy. The sequenced sample consisted of PBMCs. The sequence derives from a human donor with pancreatic ductal adenocarcinoma. The chain is built from TRBV30 and TRBJ1-4; the D gene is possibly TRBD1 (5 bases). CDR3 residues: CALRGGVDNEKLFF. The CDR3 nucleotides read TGTGCCCTCCGCGGGGGGGTGGATAATGAAAAACTGTTTTTT. Together with reference TRBV30 and TRBJ1-4, the CDR3 gives the full variable domain: SQTIHQWPATLVQPVGSPLSLECTVEGTSNPNLYWYRQAAGRGLQLLFYSVGIGQISSEVPQNLSASRPQDRQFILSSKKLLLSDSGFYLCALRGGVDNEKLFFGSGTQLSVL.